The TCR beta chain described here comes from a study of response to subunit inactivated influenza vaccine. The CDR3 is 14 amino acids. Germline V gene sequence: CDR1 LNHDA, CDR2 SQIVND (reference sequence). With 0 bases removed from V and 2 bases from J, the gap between germline ends came to 8 bases. TCRdb fed the RT-PCR reads into MiXCR, producing one record per CDR3 protein. The sample yields about 570,000 distinct CDR3 sequences, roughly 12% seen once. This rearrangement joins TRBV19 to TRBJ2-7; no definite D call. This TCR derives from a man aged 50 to 59 who received an inactivated influenza vaccine. The sample was PBMCs from blood, taken on the day of vaccination. The CDR3 is CASSIDQPPYEQYF. CDR3 nucleotide sequence: TGTGCCAGTAGTATAGATCAACCCCCCTACGAGCAGTACTTC.